These 30 T cell receptor beta chains originate from one sample sequenced in a study of OX40 agonist ivuxolimab in advanced cancers. The data were produced by immunoSEQ multiplex PCR, yet TCRdb's version contains in-frame clones alone and is incomplete. The top ten clones hold 12% of a sample with 48,000 or so clones, under 95% of them seen once. The sequencing used CD4+ or CD8+ T cells sorted from blood, collected in a trial of the OX40 agonist ivuxolimab. The receptors here all came from an adult with an advanced solid tumor such as melanoma, head and neck, liver or kidney cancer.

This chain uses TRBV7-6 with TRBJ2-7; tentatively, D is TRBD1 or TRBD2 (5 bases each). The V and J ends lost 5 bases and 0 bases respectively, with 14 bases between them. This CDR3 is 15 amino acids long. Germline CDR1 reads SGHVS; CDR2 reads FNYEAQ. CDR3 DNA: TGTGCCAGCAGCGAGGGGACGGGCAGCTCCTACGAGCAGTACTTC. It translates to CASSEGTGSSYEQYF.

The chain joins TRBV30 to TRBJ1-4; possible D gene TRBD1, 5 bases. Germline CDR1 GTSNPN, CDR2 SVGIG (reference sequence). V was clipped by 3 bases and J by 6 bases, with 8 bases between them. The CDR3 totals 12 residues. CDR3 coding DNA: TGTGCCTGGAGGGGGCGTGATGAAAAACTGTTTTTT. Translating it yields CAWRGRDEKLFF.

This rearrangement joins TRBV30 to TRBJ2-7; D may be TRBD1 (6 bases). CDR3 length: 13 amino acids. Trimming took 2 bases from V and 2 from J, leaving 10 bases between them. Germline assignment: CDR1 GTSNPN and CDR2 SVGIG (reference sequence). CDR3 in amino acids: CAWSSRGTYEQYF. DNA of the CDR3: TGTGCCTGGAGTTCCAGGGGCACCTACGAGCAGTACTTC.

The chain couples TRBV6-1 to TRBJ2-2; 7 positions agree with TRBD1. CDR1 MNHNS and CDR2 SASEGT come from the germline V gene. V dropped 8 bases and J dropped 4; count of bases not matched to a gene: 7. The CDR3 extends over 14 amino acids. CDR3 amino acids: CASLKPGGTGELFF. CDR3 nucleotides: TGTGCCAGCCTGAAGCCAGGGGGCACCGGGGAGCTGTTTTTT.

The rearrangement uses TRBV5-1 and TRBJ2-1; 9 bases are a match to TRBD2. V gave up 2 bases and J gave up 10 bases; unmatched junction bases: 1. The CDR3 spans 12 residues. Germline V CDR1 and CDR2: SGHRS, YFSETQ. Here the CDR3 DNA reads TGCGCCAGCAGCTTCCTAGCGGGAGAGCAGTTCTTC. Its protein product is CASSFLAGEQFF.

The V call is TRBV7-9, the J call TRBJ2-1; the match to TRBD2 covers 9 bases. With V trimmed by 0 bases and J by 7 bases, 7 bases remained unmatched. The CDR3 contains 16 residues. Germline V gene sequence: CDR1 SEHNR, CDR2 FQNEAQ (reference sequence). The CDR3 spells CASSLAAGGIYNEQFF. In DNA, the CDR3 is TGTGCCAGCAGCTTAGCGGCGGGAGGGATTTATAATGAGCAGTTCTTC.

This chain uses TRBV19 with TRBJ2-1, with TRBD2 identical over 7 bases. The length of the CDR3 is 13 residues. Trimming took 7 bases from V and 4 from J; bases not matched to a gene: 4. The germline CDR1 and CDR2 sequences are LNHDA and SQIVND (reference sequence). The CDR3 protein is CASTHGGYNEQFF. CDR3 coding DNA: TGTGCCAGTACCCACGGGGGGTACAATGAGCAGTTCTTC.

The chain couples TRBV5-5 to TRBJ1-5, with no clear D. Trimming stripped 1 base from V and 0 bases from J, with 14 bases between. This CDR3 contains 17 residues. CDR1 is SGHKS and CDR2 is YYEKEE in the germline V gene (reference sequence). The CDR3 region has the DNA TGTGCCAGCAGCTTGTCCTCTATGGAGGGTAGCAATCAGCCCCAGCATTTT. It specifies CASSLSSMEGSNQPQHF.

The genes are TRBV5-1 and TRBJ2-7; D possibly corresponds to TRBD2 (5 bases). Looked up from germline, CDR1 is SGHRS and CDR2 is YFSETQ. This CDR3 comprises 13 residues. The V and J ends lost 4 bases and 3 bases respectively, with 11 bases between them. In DNA, the CDR3 is TGCGCCAGCAGCCCCGGGGTGGGCTACGAGCAGTACTTC. Residues: CASSPGVGYEQYF.

The genes are TRBV7-9 and TRBJ2-7, with TRBD2 matching over 7 bases. V shed 5 bases, J shed 0 bases, and the junction held 4 bases outside the gene matches. Germline V gene data show CDR1 as SEHNR and CDR2 as FQNEAQ (reference sequence). The CDR3 totals 14 residues. The CDR3 reads CASSDRDYSYEQYF. Here the CDR3 DNA reads TGTGCCAGCAGCGACCGGGACTACTCCTACGAGCAGTACTTC.

The CDR3 spells CASLGRTENTGELFF. In DNA form, the CDR3 reads TGTGCCAGCCTAGGCAGGACTGAGAACACCGGGGAGCTGTTTTTT. The V call is TRBV6-1, the J call TRBJ2-2, with D maybe TRBD2 (5 bases). The CDR3 loop spans 15 amino acids. V dropped 8 bases and J dropped 1 base, with 14 bases sitting between them. Looked up from germline, CDR1 is MNHNS and CDR2 is SASEGT.

The chain employs TRBV9 and TRBJ2-1; the D gene is possibly TRBD2 (5 bases). The CDR3 loop spans 15 amino acids. V dropped 3 bases and J dropped 3 bases, with 13 bases sitting between them. The V gene's germline CDR1 is SGDLS and CDR2 YYNGEE. This CDR3 is CASSGSGFLYNEQFF. CDR3 DNA sequence: TGTGCCAGCAGCGGCAGCGGTTTTCTCTACAATGAGCAGTTCTTC.

The chain combines TRBV2 with TRBJ2-3; D call uncertain. The germline V gene has CDR1 SNHLY and CDR2 FYNNEI. The CDR3 length is 14 residues. The ends were cut back, 6 bases at V and 3 bases at J, with 13 bases in the middle. In nucleotides, the CDR3 is TGTGCCAGCAGCGCCTGGGTCGGGACAGATACGCAGTATTTT. It translates to CASSAWVGTDTQYF.

The J gene is TRBJ2-7, the V gene TRBV19; no clear D. CDR3 length equals 14 residues. Germline CDR1 and CDR2: LNHDA and SQIVND (reference sequence). V gave up 1 base and J gave up 2 bases, with 9 bases separating them. Written as DNA, the CDR3 is TGTGCCAGTAGTATAGGTAGGACGGCCTACGAGCAGTACTTC. Translation: CASSIGRTAYEQYF.

The V and J genes are TRBV28 and TRBJ2-7; TRBD1 matches at 7 bases. V dropped 7 bases and J dropped 9; count of bases not matched to a gene: 15. The CDR3 loop spans 14 amino acids. CDR1 is MDHEN and CDR2 is SYDVKM in the germline V gene. For the CDR3, the DNA is TGTGCCAGCAACTTAGACAGGGAGTACATCGGGCAGTACTTC. This gives the protein CASNLDREYIGQYF.

This rearrangement joins TRBV11-3 to TRBJ2-7, with TRBD1 as a possible D gene (6 bases). The CDR3 has 13 amino acids. CDR1 SGHNT and CDR2 YENEEA come from the germline V gene. V was pared by 5 bases and J by 5 bases, with 13 bases between. The CDR3, as DNA: TGTGCCAGCAGCCGCAGGACAGACCACGAGCAGTACTTC. Translating it yields CASSRRTDHEQYF.

This chain links TRBV30 with TRBJ2-1, with a weak D call TRBD2 (5 bases). The germline V gene encodes CDR1 GTSNPN and CDR2 SVGIG (reference sequence). Trimming removed 0 bases from V and 7 bases from J, with 16 bases in between. The CDR3 contains 15 residues. The CDR3 is CAWSVLGGGRNEQFF. DNA of the CDR3: TGTGCCTGGAGTGTACTCGGTGGAGGACGGAATGAGCAGTTCTTC.

The J gene is TRBJ2-1, the V gene TRBV27, with TRBD2 matching 8 bases. The length of the CDR3 is 15 residues. Germline V lookup: CDR1 MNHEY, CDR2 SMNVEV (reference sequence). V lost 1 base to trimming and J lost 8 bases; unmatched junction nucleotides: 7. CDR3 bases: TGTGCCAGCAGTTTATTGGCTAGCGGGCTTGATGAGCAGTTCTTC. As protein: CASSLLASGLDEQFF.

The V and J genes are TRBV19 and TRBJ1-2; 10 bases are a match to TRBD1. V trimming: 5 bases; J trimming: 2 bases; junction bases outside the gene matches: 11. The CDR3 runs 17 residues. CDR1 LNHDA and CDR2 SQIVND come from the germline V gene (reference sequence). The CDR3 DNA sequence: TGTGCCAGTAGTCGTTACTACCCGGGACAGGGGAACTATGGCTACACCTTC. This sequence encodes CASSRYYPGQGNYGYTF.

The J gene is TRBJ2-7, the V gene TRBV2; the match to TRBD2 covers 10 bases. V was clipped by 5 bases and J by 3 bases; unmatched bases: 10. CDR1 and CDR2 (germline): SNHLY, FYNNEI. The CDR3 is made up of 16 amino acids. The CDR3 loop reads CASSPSGRAFDYEQYF. The CDR3 nucleotides are TGTGCCAGCAGTCCAAGCGGGAGGGCCTTCGACTACGAGCAGTACTTC.

The V and J genes are TRBV2 and TRBJ2-7, with TRBD2 matching over 10 bases. The CDR3 contains 15 residues. Germline V gene data show CDR1 as SNHLY and CDR2 as FYNNEI. V gave up 6 bases and J gave up 3 bases; unmatched junction bases: 8. CDR3 nucleotides: TGTGCCAGCAGGGACCCTAGCGGGAGTTTCTACGAGCAGTACTTC. Its protein product is CASRDPSGSFYEQYF. Complete variable domain (other parts from reference TRBV2 and TRBJ2-7): EPEVTQTPSHQVTQMGQEVILRCVPISNHLYFYWYRQILGQKVEFLVSFYNNEISEKSEIFDDQFSVERPDGSNFTLKIRSTKLEDSAMYFCASRDPSGSFYEQYFGPGTRLTVT.

The rearrangement uses TRBV6-5 and TRBJ1-1; 11 nucleotides align to TRBD1. Per germline, CDR1 MNHEY and CDR2 SVGAGI. The CDR3 extends over 16 amino acids. V was pared by 0 bases and J by 1 base, with 1 base of the junction left unmatched. DNA for the CDR3: TGTGCCAGCAGTTACTCTGGGACAGGGGGGAACACTGAAGCTTTCTTT. Translating it yields CASSYSGTGGNTEAFF.

The chain combines TRBV19 with TRBJ2-3; D might be TRBD2 (6 bases). Germline CDR1 is LNHDA and CDR2 is SQIVND (reference sequence). V lost 5 bases to trimming and J lost 3 bases, with 12 bases between them. The CDR3 loop spans 14 amino acids. The CDR3 sequence is CASSLRAGTDTQYF. CDR3 in DNA: TGTGCCAGTAGTCTCCGAGCGGGTACAGATACGCAGTATTTT.

V is TRBV9 and J is TRBJ2-7; 7 bases line up with TRBD2. Germline CDR1 is SGDLS and CDR2 is YYNGEE. V lost 6 bases to trimming and J lost 5 bases; unmatched junction nucleotides: 11. This CDR3 has 14 residues. Here the CDR3 DNA reads TGTGCCAGCAACCTCGGACTAGGCTTCGACGAGCAGTACTTC. Amino acids: CASNLGLGFDEQYF. The variable domain in full, with the rest retrieved from reference TRBV9 and TRBJ2-7, is DSGVTQTPKHLITATGQRVTLRCSPRSGDLSVYWYQQSLDQGLQFLIQYYNGEERAKGNILERFSAQQFPDLHSELNLSSLELGDSALYFCASNLGLGFDEQYFGPGTRLTVT.

The chain uses TRBV30 and TRBJ2-5; tentative D call: TRBD2 (5 bases). The CDR3 runs 15 residues. The germline CDR1 and CDR2 sequences are GTSNPN and SVGIG (reference sequence). With 5 bases removed from V and 5 bases from J, the gap between germline ends came to 21 bases. CDR3 sequence (DNA): TGTGCCTGGTCCGGAAAACTAGAATCCTCTGAGACCCAGTACTTC. This encodes CAWSGKLESSETQYF.

This rearrangement joins TRBV5-1 to TRBJ1-2, with 7 positions matching TRBD1. V shed 0 bases, J shed 8 bases, and the junction held 7 bases outside the gene matches. Germline V gene lookup returns CDR1 SGHRS and CDR2 YFSETQ. The CDR3 length is 14 residues. The DNA for the CDR3 is TGCGCCAGCAGCTTGGGAACAGGGGCGCGCGGCTACACCTTC. It specifies CASSLGTGARGYTF. Supplemented by reference TRBV5-1 and TRBJ1-2, the full variable domain reads KAGVTQTPRYLIKTRGQQVTLSCSPISGHRSVSWYQQTPGQGLQFLFEYFSETQRNKGNFPGRFSGRQFSNSRSEMNVSTLELGDSALYLCASSLGTGARGYTFGSGTRLTVV.

J is TRBJ2-7 and V is TRBV30; D tentatively reads TRBD1 or TRBD2 (5 bases each). Germline CDR1 reads GTSNPN; CDR2 reads SVGIG (reference sequence). CDR3 length equals 13 residues. V gave up 4 bases and J gave up 3 bases, with 13 bases separating them. The chain's CDR3 is CAWMRLGGYEQYF. The CDR3 DNA sequence: TGTGCCTGGATGCGTCTTGGGGGCTACGAGCAGTACTTC.

CDR3 coding DNA: TGTGCCAGCTGGGGGGCGATGGGGACTGAAGCTTTCTTT. Its protein product is CASWGAMGTEAFF. The chain joins TRBV7-9 to TRBJ1-1, with D maybe TRBD1 (6 bases). Germline V gene sequence: CDR1 SEHNR, CDR2 FQNEAQ (reference sequence). The V and J ends lost 8 bases and 5 bases respectively, with 15 bases between them. The CDR3 length is 13 residues.

The DNA for the CDR3 is TGTGCCAGCAGCAAGGGACTAGCGACAGATACGCAGTATTTT. This encodes CASSKGLATDTQYF. The gene calls are TRBV7-6 and TRBJ2-3; 10 bases map to TRBD2. V lost 5 bases, J lost 3 bases, and 2 bases stayed unmatched. CDR3 length: 14 residues. The germline gives CDR1 SGHVS, CDR2 FNYEAQ.

This sequence joins TRBV12-5 and TRBJ2-1, with 10 bases aligning to TRBD2. The germline CDR1 and CDR2 sequences are LGHNT and FRNRAP. The CDR3 totals 15 residues. V was clipped by 7 bases and J by 4 bases; unmatched bases: 7. The CDR3 loop reads CASALAGGGYNEQFF. Here the CDR3 DNA reads TGTGCTAGTGCTTTAGCGGGAGGTGGTTACAATGAGCAGTTCTTC.